The 7 T cell receptor beta chains presented below share a single source sample, sequenced in a study of T cell clones after liver transplantation. Using immunoSEQ multiplex PCR, the repertoire was profiled, and TCRdb retains in-frame clones only, with some absent. The sample has fewer than 65,000 clones; approximately 87% are singletons. The specimen comprised CD8+ T cells from blood, sampled 12 months after liver transplant. The receptors here all came from a human patient who received a liver transplant. Some T cells may originate from the graft donor.

This clone was picked up a small number of times. The chain links TRBV18 to TRBJ1-2; 7 bases are shared with TRBD1. V lost 6 bases to trimming and J lost 2 bases; unmatched junction nucleotides: 6. There are 14 residues in the CDR3. Germline V gene lookup returns CDR1 KGHSH and CDR2 LQKENI. DNA for the CDR3: TGTGCCAGCTCCCTGGGGACAGTAAACTATGGCTACACCTTC. It is translated as CASSLGTVNYGYTF.

This chain joins TRBV7-9 and TRBJ2-7, with unresolved D. The germline V and J ends were trimmed by 5 bases and 5 bases, with 19 bases remaining between them. Germline CDR1 SEHNR, CDR2 FQNEAQ (reference sequence). This CDR3 has 15 residues. CDR3 residues: CASSPRMNPGDEQYF. The CDR3 DNA sequence: TGTGCCAGCAGCCCCCGGATGAATCCTGGAGACGAGCAGTACTTC.

In DNA form, the CDR3 reads TGTGCCAGCGGACTAACTAACTATGGCTACACCTTC. Its protein product is CASGLTNYGYTF. The rearrangement uses TRBV2 and TRBJ1-2; no reliable D call. The germline V and J ends were trimmed by 8 bases and 0 bases, with 7 bases remaining between them. Looked up from germline, CDR1 is SNHLY and CDR2 is FYNNEI. The CDR3 runs 12 residues.

The chain employs TRBV9 and TRBJ2-2, with D tentatively TRBD2 (5 bases). CDR1 SGDLS and CDR2 YYNGEE come from the germline V gene. This CDR3 is built from 17 residues. The V gene lost 1 base and the J gene lost 0 bases, with 13 bases spanning the gap. CDR3 nucleotide sequence: TGTGCCAGCAGCGTAAGATCAGGAGGAGCGAACACCGGGGAGCTGTTTTTT. It is translated as CASSVRSGGANTGELFF.

This clone was recorded a few times. CDR3 sequence: CASSYSFRGEAFF. The CDR3 region has the DNA TGTGCCAGCAGTTACTCATTCAGGGGTGAAGCTTTCTTT. The chain uses TRBV6-5 and TRBJ1-1; possible D gene TRBD1, 6 bases. Germline V gives CDR1 MNHEY, CDR2 SVGAGI. Trimming removed 0 bases at V and 7 bases at J, with 9 bases between. The CDR3 sequence is 13 residues long.

The chain joins TRBV19 to TRBJ2-7; D not certain. The CDR3 sequence is 15 residues long. Trimming shortened V by 3 bases and J by 7 bases, and 19 bases separated the two germline ends. Germline CDR1 reads LNHDA; CDR2 reads SQIVND (reference sequence). This CDR3 reads CASSISLDYGSEQYF. In DNA, the CDR3 is TGTGCCAGTAGTATTAGTTTGGATTATGGATCTGAGCAGTACTTC.

This clone has more than one count but fewer than ten. This chain connects TRBV27 to TRBJ2-2; 7 positions match TRBD2. Per the germline V gene, CDR1 is MNHEY and CDR2 is SMNVEV (reference sequence). With 4 bases clipped from V and 7 bases from J, the junction kept 6 bases outside the gene matches. The CDR3 spans 14 residues. The CDR3 DNA reads TGTGCCAGCAGTTGGTATGGCGGGAGCGGGGAGCTGTTTTTT. It yields the protein CASSWYGGSGELFF.